This T cell receptor beta chain originates from a study of T cells in localized non-small cell lung cancer. Study outcomes and limitations: Adjacent lung had a median around 60 of the 100 largest tumor clones. Only one tumor region went through sequencing, so heterogeneity may still be there.

By sample share, this clone is medium-sized. Antigen unknown. Trimming took off 3 bases at V and 4 bases at J, with 15 bases between the two ends. This CDR3 comprises 15 residues. Germline assignment: CDR1 KGHSH and CDR2 LQKENI. Repertoires were generated with immunoSEQ multiplex PCR, while TCRdb's copy carries only in-frame clones and drops some. Of 20,000 to 30,000 clones listed, around 93% are singletons. The V and J genes are TRBV18 and TRBJ1-2, with D tentatively TRBD1 (5 bases). The receptor's source is a female donor aged 60 or older with stage II squamous cell lung carcinoma. Here the sequenced sample was peripheral blood, taken before any cancer treatment. The CDR3 nucleotides are TGTGCCAGCTCACCCGGCGTGGAGGGACTCTATGGCTACACCTTC. Amino acids: CASSPGVEGLYGYTF.